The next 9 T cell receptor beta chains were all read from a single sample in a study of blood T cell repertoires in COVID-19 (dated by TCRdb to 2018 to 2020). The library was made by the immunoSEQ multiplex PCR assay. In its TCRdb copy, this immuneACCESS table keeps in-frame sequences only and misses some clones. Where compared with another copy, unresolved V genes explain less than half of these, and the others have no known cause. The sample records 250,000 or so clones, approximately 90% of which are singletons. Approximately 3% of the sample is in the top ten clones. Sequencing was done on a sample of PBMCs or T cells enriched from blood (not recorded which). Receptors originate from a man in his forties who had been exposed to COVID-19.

Here the CDR3 DNA reads TGTGCCAGCAGCAGCAGGGGGGCCCACTACAATGAGCAGTTCTTC. It yields the protein CASSSRGAHYNEQFF. The chain links TRBV27 to TRBJ2-1; perhaps TRBD1 as D (7 bases). Per the germline V gene, CDR1 is MNHEY and CDR2 is SMNVEV (reference sequence). CDR3 length: 15 residues. Trimming removed 6 bases at V and 3 bases at J, with 15 bases between.

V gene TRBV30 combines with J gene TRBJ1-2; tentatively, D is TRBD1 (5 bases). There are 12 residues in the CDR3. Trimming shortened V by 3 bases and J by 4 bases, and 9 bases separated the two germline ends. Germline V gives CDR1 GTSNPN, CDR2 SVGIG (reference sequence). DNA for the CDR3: TGTGCCTGGAGGCCAGGGATCTATGGCTACACCTTC. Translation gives CAWRPGIYGYTF.

The CDR3 spells CASSQTEGAYEQYF. CDR3 nucleotides: TGTGCCAGCAGCCAGACCGAAGGGGCCTACGAGCAGTACTTC. The chain links TRBV3-1 (or the pseudogene TRBV3-2) to TRBJ2-7; tentatively, D is TRBD1 (5 bases). With 3 bases removed from V and 2 bases from J, the gap between germline ends came to 11 bases. The CDR3 covers 14 residues. In germline, CDR1 is LGHDT, CDR2 YNNKEL (reference sequence).

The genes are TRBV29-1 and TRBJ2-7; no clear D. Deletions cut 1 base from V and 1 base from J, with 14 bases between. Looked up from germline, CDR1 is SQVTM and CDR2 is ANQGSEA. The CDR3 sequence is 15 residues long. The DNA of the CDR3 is TGCAGCGTTGAAGCTCCCAGCGACCTATCCTACGAGCAGTACTTC. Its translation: CSVEAPSDLSYEQYF.

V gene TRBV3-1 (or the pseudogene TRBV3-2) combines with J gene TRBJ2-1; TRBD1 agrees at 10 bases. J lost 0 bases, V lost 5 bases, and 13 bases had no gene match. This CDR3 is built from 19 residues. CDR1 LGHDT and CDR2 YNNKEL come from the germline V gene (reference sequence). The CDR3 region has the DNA TGTGCCAGCAGCTATCCGGGACAGGGGACTCCTGACTCCTACAATGAGCAGTTCTTC. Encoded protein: CASSYPGQGTPDSYNEQFF.

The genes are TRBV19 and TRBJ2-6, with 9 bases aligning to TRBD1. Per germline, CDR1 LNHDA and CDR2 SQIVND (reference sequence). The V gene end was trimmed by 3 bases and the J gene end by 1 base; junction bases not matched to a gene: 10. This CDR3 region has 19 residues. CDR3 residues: CASSIRLWDRASGANVLTF. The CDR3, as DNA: TGTGCCAGTAGTATTCGATTATGGGACAGGGCGTCTGGGGCCAACGTCCTGACTTTC.

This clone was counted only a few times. CDR3 DNA sequence: TGTGCCAGCAGCCCCTTGGTGGGCGGGAGGGGTAATGAGCAGTTCTTC. This sequence encodes CASSPLVGGRGNEQFF. The chain is built from TRBV3-1 (or the pseudogene TRBV3-2) and TRBJ2-1; 9 bases match TRBD2. Germline V gene lookup returns CDR1 LGHDT and CDR2 YNNKEL (reference sequence). The CDR3 totals 16 residues. Losses at the gene ends were 4 bases for V and 7 bases for J; bases not matched to a gene: 11.

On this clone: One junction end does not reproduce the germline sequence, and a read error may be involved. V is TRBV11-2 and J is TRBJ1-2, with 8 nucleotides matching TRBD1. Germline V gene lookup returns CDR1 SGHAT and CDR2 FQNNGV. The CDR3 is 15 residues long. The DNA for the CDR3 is TGTGCCAGCAGCTTAGGACATTTAGGACAGGGCGAGTTATCCTTC. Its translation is CASSLGHLGQGELSF. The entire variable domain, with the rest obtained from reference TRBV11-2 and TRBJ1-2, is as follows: EAGVAQSPRYKIIEKRQSVAFWCNPISGHATLYWYQQILGQGPKLLIQFQNNGVVDDSQLPKDRFSAERLKGVDSTLKIQPAKLEDSAVYLCASSLGHLGQGELSFGSGTRLTVV.

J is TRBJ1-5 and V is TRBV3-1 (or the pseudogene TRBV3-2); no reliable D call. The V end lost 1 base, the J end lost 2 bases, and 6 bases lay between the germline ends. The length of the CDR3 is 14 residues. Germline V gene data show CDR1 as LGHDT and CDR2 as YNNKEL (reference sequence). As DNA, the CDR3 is TGTGCCAGCAGCCAAGTGGCCGGCAATCAGCCCCAGCATTTT. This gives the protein CASSQVAGNQPQHF.